This T cell receptor beta chain comes out of a study of blood T cell repertoires in COVID-19. The assay was immunoSEQ multiplex PCR, and TCRdb's table has in-frame clones only and misses some. The sample consists of 97,000 or so clones, approximately 80% of them appearing once. With 4 bases clipped from V and 5 bases from J, the junction kept 4 bases outside the gene matches. Germline V CDR1 and CDR2: SQVTM, ANQGSEA. This CDR3 has 12 amino acids. The chain links TRBV29-1 to TRBJ2-5, with TRBD1 matching over 7 bases. Sequenced sample: peripheral blood. The receptor was derived from a man between 65 and 85 years old with acute or convalescent COVID-19. The CDR3 region is CSVAGTDETQYF. CDR3 nucleotides: TGCAGCGTTGCGGGGACAGATGAGACCCAGTACTTC.